The 26 T cell receptor beta chains below come from one sample, sequenced in a study of cytomegalovirus exposure and HLA in healthy donors. Primers: 60 Vbeta forward and 13 Jbeta reverse. Sequencing was performed with immunoSEQ multiplex PCR; in TCRdb, only in-frame clones are kept and a portion is missing. The sample records approximately 150,000 clones, roughly 80% being singletons. What was sequenced was PBMCs. The receptors were sampled from a young man in good health and CMV-seropositive.

This chain joins TRBV18 and TRBJ1-1, with a weak D call TRBD1 (5 bases). Germline V lookup: CDR1 KGHSH, CDR2 LQKENI. V shed 5 bases and J shed 1 base, with 11 bases lying between them. This CDR3 is 14 amino acids long. CDR3 in amino acids: CASSRQKENTEAFF. In nucleotides, the CDR3 is TGTGCCAGCTCAAGACAGAAGGAGAACACTGAAGCTTTCTTT. Based on the CDR3 plus reference TRBV18 and TRBJ1-1, the full variable domain is NAGVMQNPRHLVRRRGQEARLRCSPMKGHSHVYWYRQLPEEGLKFMVYLQKENIIDESGMPKERFSAEFPKEGPSILRIQQVVRGDSAAYFCASSRQKENTEAFFGQGTRLTVV.

The V gene is TRBV11-1, the J gene TRBJ2-3, with 7 bases lining up with TRBD2. J gave up 0 bases and V 4 bases, and 7 bases lay outside the gene matches. CDR3 length: 16 residues. Germline V gives CDR1 SGHAT, CDR2 FQDESV (reference sequence). CDR3 bases: TGTGCCAGCAGCTATCCCGACGGGGGGAGCACAGATACGCAGTATTTT. As protein: CASSYPDGGSTDTQYF. Drawing the rest from reference TRBV11-1 and TRBJ2-3, the complete variable domain is EAEVAQSPRYKITEKSQAVAFWCDPISGHATLYWYRQILGQGPELLVQFQDESVVDDSQLPKDRFSAERLKGVDSTLKIQPAELGDSAMYLCASSYPDGGSTDTQYFGPGTRLTVL.

The rearrangement links TRBV19 to TRBJ2-2; D might be TRBD2 (6 bases). CDR1 and CDR2 (germline): LNHDA, SQIVND (reference sequence). The CDR3 has 14 amino acids. Trimming removed 1 base at V and 6 bases at J, with 9 bases between. The CDR3 region is CASSIAGVAGELFF. In DNA, the CDR3 is TGTGCCAGTAGTATAGCGGGAGTTGCCGGGGAGCTGTTTTTT.

This chain joins TRBV5-4 and TRBJ2-3; D is undetermined. The germline CDR1 and CDR2 sequences are SGHNT and YYREEE (reference sequence). This CDR3 contains 16 residues. V lost 2 bases, J lost 3 bases, and 16 bases lay in between. CDR3 in DNA: TGTGCCAGCAGCTTTCTCTCCGTCTTCCAGACAGATACGCAGTATTTT. Residues: CASSFLSVFQTDTQYF.

This clone has only a few counts. The CDR3 nucleotides read TGTGCCACCAGCACCCGACTAACGGACAATGAGCAGTTCTTC. Amino acids: CATSTRLTDNEQFF. The V call is TRBV15, the J call TRBJ2-1; D might be TRBD2 (5 bases). The CDR3 consists of 14 residues. V lost 4 bases to trimming and J lost 5 bases, with 12 bases between them. Germline V gives CDR1 LNHNV, CDR2 YYDKDF (reference sequence).

This chain connects TRBV6-1 to TRBJ2-1; D is uncertain. The CDR3 contains 14 residues. The V gene's germline CDR1 is MNHNS and CDR2 SASEGT. The V gene lost 8 bases and the J gene lost 1 base, with 12 bases spanning the gap. For the CDR3, the DNA is TGTGCCAGCTCCCCCCCTTTGTCCTACAATGAGCAGTTCTTC. It encodes CASSPPLSYNEQFF.

This clone was detected a few times. The CDR3 sequence: CASSEAGTGTEAFF. The CDR3 nucleotides are TGTGCCAGCAGTGAAGCAGGGACAGGCACCGAAGCTTTCTTT. The genes are TRBV6-1 and TRBJ1-1; TRBD1 matches at 8 bases. CDR1 and CDR2 from the germline V gene are MNHNS and SASEGT. The CDR3 extends over 14 amino acids. The V gene end was trimmed by 0 bases and the J gene end by 8 bases; junction bases not matched to a gene: 5.

The chain joins TRBV28 to TRBJ2-7; D is possibly TRBD2 (7 bases). The CDR3 sequence is 14 residues long. In germline, CDR1 is MDHEN, CDR2 SYDVKM. V was shortened by 4 bases and J by 5 bases, with 15 bases between the two germline ends. The CDR3 coding sequence is TGTGCCAGCAGTTCCAGGGGCCGGGGGGACGAGCAGTACTTC. It translates to CASSSRGRGDEQYF.

The chain links TRBV5-6 to TRBJ1-5, with D unclear. This CDR3 contains 17 residues. Looked up from germline, CDR1 is SGHDT and CDR2 is YYEEEE. V shed 2 bases and J shed 0 bases, with 15 bases lying between them. The CDR3 here is CASSFNGGGYSNQPQHF. The CDR3 coding sequence is TGTGCCAGCAGCTTCAACGGTGGCGGCTATAGCAATCAGCCCCAGCATTTT. Drawing the rest from reference TRBV5-6 and TRBJ1-5, the complete variable domain is DAGVTQSPTHLIKTRGQQVTLRCSPKSGHDTVSWYQQALGQGPQFIFQYYEEEERQRGNFPDRFSGHQFPNYSSELNVNALLLGDSALYLCASSFNGGGYSNQPQHFGDGTRLSIL.

V and J are TRBV19 and TRBJ1-5; D ambiguous. The CDR3 loop spans 12 amino acids. With 9 bases removed from V and 5 bases from J, the gap between germline ends came to 11 bases. CDR1 is LNHDA, CDR2 SQIVND, per germline (reference sequence). CDR3 in amino acids: CARREGDQPQHF. DNA for the CDR3: TGTGCCAGACGTGAGGGCGATCAGCCCCAGCATTTT.

This chain uses TRBV19 with TRBJ2-5, with TRBD1 as a possible D gene (6 bases). The CDR3 loop spans 14 amino acids. Germline-derived CDR1 and CDR2 are LNHDA and SQIVND (reference sequence). Deletions cut 3 bases from V and 3 bases from J, with 11 bases between. The DNA for the CDR3 is TGTGCCAGTAGTATCATGCGACAGGAAGAGACCCAGTACTTC. Translation gives CASSIMRQEETQYF.

This chain uses TRBV10-3 with TRBJ2-5; 7 bases map to TRBD2. The CDR3 has 18 amino acids. V lost 3 bases and J lost 2; bases outside the gene matches: 15. Germline CDR1 reads ENHRY; CDR2 reads SYGVKD. The CDR3 spells CAISDPGAGARWQETQYF. CDR3 nucleotides: TGTGCCATCAGTGACCCCGGGGCGGGAGCGAGATGGCAAGAGACCCAGTACTTC.

The V gene is TRBV6-4, the J gene TRBJ2-5, with D possibly matching TRBD1 (6 bases). Trimming took 6 bases from V and 9 from J, leaving 32 bases between them. The CDR3 has 18 amino acids. Germline CDR1 reads MRHNA; CDR2 reads SNTAGT. CDR3 residues: CASRGRGGWGSVFWAQYF. Here the CDR3 DNA reads TGTGCCAGCAGGGGTCGTGGGGGCTGGGGGTCGGTATTCTGGGCCCAGTACTTC.

The V call is TRBV7-2, the J call TRBJ2-1; 8 nucleotides agree with TRBD2. The junction had 9 bases not matched to a gene; V was cut back by 7 bases and J by 4 bases. Germline V gene sequence: CDR1 SGHTA, CDR2 FQGNSA. The CDR3 extends over 15 amino acids. In nucleotides, the CDR3 is TGTGCCAGCACCCCCCCCGGGACTAGGTACAATGAGCAGTTCTTC. This sequence encodes CASTPPGTRYNEQFF.

The chain has TRBV19 and TRBJ2-1; 13 positions match TRBD2. V shed 3 bases and J 4 bases; nucleotides not matched to a gene: 9. The germline V gene encodes CDR1 LNHDA and CDR2 SQIVND (reference sequence). This CDR3 comprises 18 residues. The CDR3 loop reads CASSMVGPGLAGYNEQFF. CDR3 DNA sequence: TGTGCCAGTAGTATGGTTGGTCCGGGACTAGCGGGATACAATGAGCAGTTCTTC.

This clone was seen a handful of times. The J gene is TRBJ2-1, the V gene TRBV27, with 7 bases that match TRBD2. This CDR3 comprises 15 residues. CDR1 and CDR2 from the germline V gene are MNHEY and SMNVEV (reference sequence). With 5 bases clipped from V and 0 bases from J, the junction kept 4 bases outside the gene matches. The CDR3 DNA sequence: TGTGCCAGCAGTCGAGCGGGGAGCTCCTACAATGAGCAGTTCTTC. Translating gives CASSRAGSSYNEQFF.

The chain links TRBV4-2 to TRBJ2-1; D may be TRBD2 (5 bases). Germline V gene data show CDR1 as LGHNA and CDR2 as YNFKEQ. V dropped 3 bases and J dropped 8 bases, with 17 bases sitting between them. The CDR3 is made up of 15 amino acids. The CDR3 DNA is TGTGCCAGCAGCCATGGAGAGGGTTCTCGGGATGAGCAGTTCTTC. It is translated as CASSHGEGSRDEQFF.

This sequence joins TRBV6-1 and TRBJ2-5; TRBD2 aligns across 11 bases. The length of the CDR3 is 16 residues. Germline V CDR1 and CDR2: MNHNS, SASEGT. J was trimmed by 4 bases and V by 6 bases; bases with no gene match: 10. This CDR3 is CASREHVAGGGETQYF. The CDR3 DNA reads as TGTGCCAGCAGGGAACACGTAGCGGGAGGGGGAGAGACCCAGTACTTC.

The chain recombines TRBV29-1 with TRBJ2-1, with 7 positions matching TRBD2. Germline lookup yields CDR1 SQVTM and CDR2 ANQGSEA. This CDR3 has 14 residues. V gave up 1 base and J gave up 2 bases; unmatched junction bases: 2. CDR3 protein: CSVEAGGPYNEQFF. The CDR3 DNA sequence: TGCAGCGTTGAAGCGGGAGGACCCTACAATGAGCAGTTCTTC.

This clone occurred once. This chain uses TRBV14 with TRBJ2-3; weak D call: TRBD2 (5 bases). V lost 1 base and J lost 2, with 10 bases in between. Germline V gene lookup returns CDR1 SGHDN and CDR2 FVKESK. The CDR3 loop spans 15 amino acids. CDR3 in DNA: TGTGCCAGCAGCCAAGTACTAGGGAACACAGATACGCAGTATTTT. This gives the protein CASSQVLGNTDTQYF. The variable domain in full, completed from reference TRBV14 and TRBJ2-3, reads EAGVTQFPSHSVIEKGQTVTLRCDPISGHDNLYWYRRVMGKEIKFLLHFVKESKQDESGMPNNRFLAERTGGTYSTLKVQPAELEDSGVYFCASSQVLGNTDTQYFGPGTRLTVL.

This sequence joins TRBV29-1 and TRBJ2-5; TRBD2 aligns across 7 bases. V lost 1 base, J lost 1 base, and 9 bases stayed unmatched. The CDR3 sequence is 16 residues long. The V gene's germline CDR1 is SQVTM and CDR2 ANQGSEA. This CDR3 is CSVEGASGKLQETQYF. In DNA form, the CDR3 reads TGCAGCGTTGAAGGGGCTAGCGGAAAACTCCAAGAGACCCAGTACTTC.

The chain recombines TRBV15 with TRBJ2-7; the match to TRBD1 covers 10 bases. Germline CDR1 is LNHNV and CDR2 is YYDKDF (reference sequence). The CDR3 extends over 16 amino acids. V lost 5 bases, J lost 4 bases, and 11 bases stayed unmatched. CDR3 protein: CATSRLAGQGRYEQYF. The CDR3 nucleotides read TGTGCCACCAGCCGACTGGCGGGACAGGGGAGATACGAGCAGTACTTC. The full variable domain, completed using reference TRBV15 and TRBJ2-7, is DAMVIQNPRYQVTQFGKPVTLSCSQTLNHNVMYWYQQKSSQAPKLLFHYYDKDFNNEADTPDNFQSRRPNTSFCFLDIRSPGLGDTAMYLCATSRLAGQGRYEQYFGPGTRLTVT.

The CDR3 loop reads CASSRYRGYEQYF. CDR3 sequence (DNA): TGTGCCAGCAGCCGCTACAGGGGCTACGAGCAGTACTTC. The chain couples TRBV5-4 to TRBJ2-7; 7 bases match TRBD1. The CDR3 spans 13 residues. The germline CDR1 and CDR2 sequences are SGHNT and YYREEE (reference sequence). J lost 3 bases, V lost 4 bases, and 4 bases had no gene match.

V gene TRBV7-3 combines with J gene TRBJ2-1, with TRBD2 matching over 9 bases. Trimming cost V 2 bases and J 9 bases; bases outside gene matches: 11. Germline assignment: CDR1 SGHTA and CDR2 FQGTGA. The CDR3 covers 16 residues. This chain's CDR3 is CASSLLLGGRVSEQFF. The CDR3 DNA follows: TGTGCCAGCAGCTTACTTTTGGGCGGGAGGGTTAGTGAGCAGTTCTTC. The entire variable domain, with the rest obtained from reference TRBV7-3 and TRBJ2-1, is as follows: GAGVSQTPSNKVTEKGKYVELRCDPISGHTALYWYRQSLGQGPEFLIYFQGTGAADDSGLPNDRFFAVRPEGSVSTLKIQRTERGDSAVYLCASSLLLGGRVSEQFFGPGTRLTVL.

V usage is TRBV19 and J usage is TRBJ2-1; a possible D gene is TRBD1 (5 bases). The CDR3 length is 16 residues. Between the trimmed V and J ends, which lost 3 bases and 0 bases, there was a span of 12 bases. CDR1 and CDR2 from the germline V gene are LNHDA and SQIVND (reference sequence). The CDR3 protein is CASSIARVSSYNEQFF. CDR3 nucleotide sequence: TGTGCCAGTAGTATCGCCAGGGTCAGCTCCTACAATGAGCAGTTCTTC.

This chain uses TRBV27 with TRBJ1-1; 7 positions agree with TRBD1. Trimming removed 2 bases from V and 0 bases from J; junction bases left unmatched: 3. Germline V lookup: CDR1 MNHEY, CDR2 SMNVEV (reference sequence). The CDR3 totals 15 residues. The CDR3 loop is CASSLPGQMNTEAFF. The CDR3 DNA reads as TGTGCCAGCAGTTTACCGGGACAGATGAACACTGAAGCTTTCTTT.